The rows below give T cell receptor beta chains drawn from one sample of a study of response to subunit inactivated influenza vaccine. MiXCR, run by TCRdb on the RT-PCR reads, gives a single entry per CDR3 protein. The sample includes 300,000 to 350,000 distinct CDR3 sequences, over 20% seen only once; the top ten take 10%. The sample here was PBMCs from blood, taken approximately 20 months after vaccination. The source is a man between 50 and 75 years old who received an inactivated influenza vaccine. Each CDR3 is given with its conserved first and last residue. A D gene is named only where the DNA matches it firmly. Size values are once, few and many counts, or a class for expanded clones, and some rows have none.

CDR3aa: CASGTGQETQYF
CDR3nt: TGTGCCAGCGGGACAGGCCAAGAGACCCAGTACTTC
abundance: few
v_gene: TRBV7-2
d_gene: TRBD1
j_gene: TRBJ2-5

CDR3aa: CSVEKKGATGLNTEAFF
CDR3nt: TGCAGCGTTGAAAAAAAAGGGGCGACAGGTCTGAACACTGAAGCTTTCTTT
abundance: .
v_gene: TRBV29-1
d_gene: .
j_gene: TRBJ1-1

CDR3aa: CASRSGGAVNEQFF
CDR3nt: TGTGCCAGCCGGTCGGGGGGGGCGGTGAATGAGCAGTTCTTC
abundance: many
v_gene: TRBV12-3/TRBV12-4
d_gene: TRBD2
j_gene: TRBJ2-1

CDR3aa: CASGLGGPEQYF
CDR3nt: TGTGCCAGCGGCCTCGGAGGGCCCGAGCAGTACTTC
abundance: .
v_gene: TRBV7-9
d_gene: .
j_gene: TRBJ2-7

CDR3aa: CAITSTATGNTEAFF
CDR3nt: TGTGCCATCACGTCTACGGCAACGGGGAACACTGAAGCTTTCTTT
abundance: many
v_gene: TRBV10-3
d_gene: .
j_gene: TRBJ1-1

CDR3aa: CASSQAAIQGASDQPQHF
CDR3nt: TGTGCCAGCAGCCAAGCCGCAATCCAGGGGGCCTCCGATCAGCCCCAGCATTTT
abundance: few
v_gene: TRBV4-2
d_gene: TRBD1
j_gene: TRBJ1-5

CDR3aa: CSATTSGGLLGPDTQYF
CDR3nt: TGCAGTGCTACCACTAGCGGGGGTTTATTGGGTCCAGATACGCAGTATTTT
abundance: .
v_gene: TRBV20-1
d_gene: TRBD2
j_gene: TRBJ2-3

CDR3aa: CASSLGQGGSNQPQHF
CDR3nt: TGTGCCAGCAGCTTGGGCCAAGGGGGCAGCAATCAGCCCCAGCATTTT
abundance: many
v_gene: TRBV11-2
d_gene: TRBD1
j_gene: TRBJ1-5

CDR3aa: CASSHQWGGSSYNEQFF
CDR3nt: TGCGCCAGCAGCCATCAGTGGGGCGGGAGCTCCTACAATGAGCAGTTCTTC
abundance: many
v_gene: TRBV4-3
d_gene: TRBD2
j_gene: TRBJ2-1

CDR3aa: CASRTGGSGNTIYF
CDR3nt: TGTGCCAGCCGTACAGGAGGCTCTGGAAACACCATATATTTT
abundance: many
v_gene: TRBV6-2/TRBV6-3
d_gene: .
j_gene: TRBJ1-3

CDR3aa: CSVGARNTEAFF
CDR3nt: TGCAGCGTTGGGGCGCGGAACACTGAAGCTTTCTTT
abundance: few
v_gene: TRBV29-1
d_gene: .
j_gene: TRBJ1-1

CDR3aa: CASGTPQGTQYF
CDR3nt: TGTGCCAGCGGGACGCCACAAGGGACCCAGTACTTC
abundance: few
v_gene: TRBV6-6
d_gene: .
j_gene: TRBJ2-5

CDR3aa: CASSYLAGGLYEQYF
CDR3nt: TGTGCCAGCAGTTACTTAGCGGGAGGGTTGTACGAGCAGTACTTC
abundance: .
v_gene: TRBV6-5
d_gene: TRBD2
j_gene: TRBJ2-7

CDR3aa: CSVEGAFF
CDR3nt: TGCAGCGTGGAGGGGGCTTTCTTT
abundance: few
v_gene: TRBV29-1
d_gene: .
j_gene: TRBJ1-1

CDR3aa: CASSLQTGSYEQYF
CDR3nt: TGTGCCAGCAGCCTTCAGACAGGATCCTACGAGCAGTACTTC
abundance: .
v_gene: TRBV6-2/TRBV6-3
d_gene: .
j_gene: TRBJ2-7

CDR3aa: CASSVVIETQYF
CDR3nt: TGTGCCAGCAGTGTGGTGATAGAGACCCAGTACTTC
abundance: many
v_gene: TRBV2
d_gene: .
j_gene: TRBJ2-5